This TCR beta chain was sequenced in a study of glioma-infiltrating T cells. Using RNA template, CDR3s of TCR alpha and beta were amplified with iRepertoire arm-PCR. Each CDR3 protein gets one entry after TCRdb re-called the multiplex PCR reads with MiXCR. Here the sample spans around 350,000 distinct CDR3 sequences, more than 35% being singletons. The study, taken as a whole, reports: Non-neoplastic patients had below-expected tissue-blood divergence, while all gliomas exceeded expectation.

This clonotype showed up just a few times. Its cognate antigen is unknown. The V gene's germline CDR1 is DFQATT and CDR2 SNEGSKA (reference sequence). J lost 0 bases, V lost 2 bases, and 9 bases had no gene match. The CDR3 covers 18 residues. The sequence derives from a human donor with low-grade glioma or glioblastoma, undergoing nonglioma brain surgery, or in good health (not recorded which). The chain has TRBV20-1 and TRBJ2-7; the match to TRBD2 covers 14 bases. Sequencing was performed on glioma tissue, nonneoplastic brain tissue, or PBMCs (not recorded which). Here the CDR3 reads CSARSTGLAGVFSYEQYF. CDR3 DNA sequence: TGCAGTGCTAGATCTACGGGACTAGCGGGAGTTTTCTCCTACGAGCAGTACTTC.